This TCR beta chain was sequenced during a study of CD8+CD57+ T cells in acquired aplastic anemia. As for this clonotype: Antigen unknown.

Genomic DNA constituted the template upon which TCR beta VDJ and CDR3 profiling was performed. TCRdb passed the reads through MiXCR, listing each CDR3 protein once. The table lists about 120,000 distinct CDR3 sequences, 58% of them singletons. It was patients with CD8+CD57+ cell expansion by flow cytometry who were chosen for sequencing. Germline-derived CDR1 and CDR2 are SNHLY and FYNNEI. J gave up 0 bases and V 6 bases, and 2 bases lay outside the gene matches. CDR3 length: 14 residues. Overall study findings and caveats: Significant differences in CD8+ Simpson's diversity were not observed between patients and controls.

Sequenced: sorted CD4+, CD8+, or CD8+CD57+ T cells (not recorded which) from PBMCs. The chain recombines TRBV2 with TRBJ2-7, with TRBD1 identical over 10 bases. The TCR comes from a human donor with aplastic anemia. In DNA form, the CDR3 reads TGTGCCAGCAGGAGGACAGGGGGCTCCTACGAGCAGTACTTC. Amino acid sequence: CASRRTGGSYEQYF.